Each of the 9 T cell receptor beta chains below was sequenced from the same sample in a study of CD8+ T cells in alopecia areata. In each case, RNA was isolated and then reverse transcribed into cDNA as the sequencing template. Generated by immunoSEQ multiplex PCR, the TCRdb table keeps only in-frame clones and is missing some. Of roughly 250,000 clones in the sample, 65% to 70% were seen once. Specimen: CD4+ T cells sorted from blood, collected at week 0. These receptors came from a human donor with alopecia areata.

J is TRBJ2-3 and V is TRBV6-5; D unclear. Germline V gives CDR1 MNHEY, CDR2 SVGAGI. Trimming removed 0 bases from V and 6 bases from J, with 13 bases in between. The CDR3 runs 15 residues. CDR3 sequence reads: CASSYSMTLGDTQYF. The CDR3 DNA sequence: TGTGCCAGCAGTTACTCGATGACCTTAGGGGATACGCAGTATTTT.

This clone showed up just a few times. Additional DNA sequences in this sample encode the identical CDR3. CDR3: CSVDRGRRETQYF. CDR3 coding DNA: TGCAGCGTCGATAGGGGCCGAAGGGAGACCCAGTACTTC. The chain links TRBV29-1 to TRBJ2-5; D perhaps matches TRBD1 (5 bases). The CDR3 runs 13 residues. V lost 6 bases to trimming and J lost 5 bases, with 16 bases between them. Per germline, CDR1 SQVTM and CDR2 ANQGSEA.

The CDR3, as DNA: TGTGCCAGCAGCCGGATGACGGGATACAATCAGCCCCAGCATTTT. Translation: CASSRMTGYNQPQHF. The chain is built from TRBV28 and TRBJ1-5; no firm D call. V was clipped by 6 bases and J by 3 bases, with 15 bases between them. The CDR3 is 15 residues long. Germline lookup yields CDR1 MDHEN and CDR2 SYDVKM.

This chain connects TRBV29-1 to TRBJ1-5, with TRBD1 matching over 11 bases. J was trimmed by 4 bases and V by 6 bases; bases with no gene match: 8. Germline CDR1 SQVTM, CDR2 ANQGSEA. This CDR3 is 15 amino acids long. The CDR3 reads CSVRFGDRGNQPQHF. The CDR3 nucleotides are TGCAGCGTCCGGTTTGGGGACAGGGGGAATCAGCCCCAGCATTTT.

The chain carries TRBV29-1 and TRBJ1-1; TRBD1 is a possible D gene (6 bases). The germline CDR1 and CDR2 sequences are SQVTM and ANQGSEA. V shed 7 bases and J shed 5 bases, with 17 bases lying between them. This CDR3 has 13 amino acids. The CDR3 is CSGQTGTLTEAFF. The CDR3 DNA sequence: TGCAGCGGCCAAACCGGGACACTTACTGAAGCTTTCTTT.

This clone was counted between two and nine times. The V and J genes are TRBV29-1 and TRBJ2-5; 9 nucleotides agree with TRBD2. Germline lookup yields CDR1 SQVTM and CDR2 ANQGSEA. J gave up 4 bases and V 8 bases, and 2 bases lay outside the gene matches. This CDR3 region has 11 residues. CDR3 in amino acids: CSMGLAETQYF. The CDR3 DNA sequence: TGCAGCATGGGACTAGCAGAGACCCAGTACTTC.

The CDR3 DNA is TGCAGCGTTGAAGATAGGGGGGACAGGGGGAATCAGCCCCAGCATTTT. This translates into CSVEDRGDRGNQPQHF. This chain uses TRBV29-1 with TRBJ1-5; 11 bases are a match to TRBD1. The V gene's germline CDR1 is SQVTM and CDR2 ANQGSEA. This CDR3 comprises 16 residues. Trimming took 0 bases from V and 4 from J; bases not matched to a gene: 5. Drawing the rest from reference TRBV29-1 and TRBJ1-5, the complete variable domain is SAVISQKPSRDICQRGTSLTIQCQVDSQVTMMFWYRQQPGQSLTLIATANQGSEATYESGFVIDKFPISRPNLTFSTLTVSNMSPEDSSIYLCSVEDRGDRGNQPQHFGDGTRLSIL.

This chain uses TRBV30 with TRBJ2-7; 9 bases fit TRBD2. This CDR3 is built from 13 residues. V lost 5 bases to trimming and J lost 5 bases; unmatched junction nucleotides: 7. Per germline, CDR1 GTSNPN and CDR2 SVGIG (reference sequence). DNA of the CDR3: TGTGCCTGGGTCCTAGCGGGGCCAGACGAGCAGTACTTC. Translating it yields CAWVLAGPDEQYF.

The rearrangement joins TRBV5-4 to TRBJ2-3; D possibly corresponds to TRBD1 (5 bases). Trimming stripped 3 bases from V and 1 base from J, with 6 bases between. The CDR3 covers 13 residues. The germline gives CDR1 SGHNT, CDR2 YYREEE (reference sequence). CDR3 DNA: TGTGCCAGCAGCTCACAGGGCACAGATACGCAGTATTTT. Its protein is CASSSQGTDTQYF. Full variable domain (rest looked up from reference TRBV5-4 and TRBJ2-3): ETGVTQSPTHLIKTRGQQVTLRCSSQSGHNTVSWYQQALGQGPQFIFQYYREEENGRGNFPPRFSGLQFPNYSSELNVNALELDDSALYLCASSSQGTDTQYFGPGTRLTVL.